This T cell receptor beta chain was captured by sequencing in a study of response to subunit inactivated influenza vaccine (dated by TCRdb to 2016 to 2019). With respect to the entire study: Deep quantitative profiling of the T cell receptor repertoire was used in the study to follow responses to a trivalent subunit inactivated influenza vaccine.

Broad study findings and their caveats: According to the authors, only a limited number of new T cells may be recruited by each seasonal influenza vaccination.

Library generation was performed with RT-PCR. The instrument was an Illumina HiSeq 2500. The public reads were quality trimmed at Q25 with fastp and then assembled into clones with MiXCR by TCRdb, keeping productive beta chains. One record per CDR3 amino acid sequence lists the most common genes and DNA. This sample has hundreds of thousands of distinct CDR3 sequences in its table, and roughly 20% of those were observed once. Clones ranked in the top ten supply approximately 11% of the sample. For CDR1 and CDR2, the germline V gene (reference sequence) lists SEHNR and FQNEAQ. The CDR3 has 14 amino acids, counting the end cysteine and phenylalanine. Just the 42-base CDR3 DNA is kept, in frame starting at base 1. Deletion took 1 base off V and 4 bases off J, with a span of 9 bases between the germline ends. This clonotype was observed a handful of times. The antigen it recognizes is unknown. No base qualities exist here, and no much larger clone lies one base off it.

The rearranged segments are TRBV7-9 and TRBJ2-3, with the D gene possibly TRBD1 or TRBD2, each one fitting 5 bases. The clonotype was recovered from a man aged 50-59 years who received an inactivated influenza vaccine. Donor details come from another sample of the same person, matched by shared clones. The specimen comprised PBMCs from blood, sampled roughly 5 days after vaccination. The CDR3 protein sequence reads: CASSLDLGADTQYF. The nucleotides read TGTGCCAGCAGCTTAGATCTGGGGGCAGATACGCAGTATTTT.